This record looks at one T cell receptor beta chain sequence and its context. Its target is unknown. This record belongs to a study of cytomegalovirus exposure and HLA in healthy donors. The study's findings and limits: Earlier analysis found most TCR beta V segments productive about 87% or about 30% of the time.

The CDR3 covers 18 residues. Losses at the gene ends were 4 bases for V and 0 bases for J; bases not matched to a gene: 9. Germline lookup yields CDR1 LNHDA and CDR2 SQIVND (reference sequence). The PCR ran on 60 Vbeta and 13 Jbeta primers. The assay was immunoSEQ multiplex PCR, and TCRdb's table has in-frame clones only and misses some. Found here are tens of thousands of clones; the top ten clones hold approximately 2%. The rearrangement joins TRBV19 to TRBJ2-6, with 7 bases that match TRBD1. The sample taken for sequencing was PBMCs. This TCR was recovered from a woman aged 40 to 55 in good health and CMV-seropositive. The DNA of the CDR3 is TGTGCCAGTAGTAGGAAGACAGGGCCAAGCTCTGGGGCCAACGTCCTGACTTTC. Translated, it gives CASSRKTGPSSGANVLTF.